This TCR beta chain is from a study of shared clonotypes between healthy human individuals. For genomic DNA, unsorted samples relied on about 90 million PBMCs. The CDR3 totals 18 residues. J was trimmed by 3 bases and V by 4 bases; bases with no gene match: 12. From germline, CDR1 is LGHNT and CDR2 FRNRAP. As to this clone: Its antigen remains unknown.

Study-wide findings and caveats: Few donors limited the genetic and exposure-history diversity represented.

Clones were read by immunoSEQ multiplex PCR, and TCRdb kept only the in-frame ones, dropping some. The repertoire has about 470,000 clones, roughly 83% of them found once; the top ten carry about 13%. Sequencing input: PBMCs. The source is a woman aged 40 to 50 in good health. Some clones in this sample may be carry-over from other donors' samples. This chain uses TRBV12-5 with TRBJ2-1; 10 nucleotides agree with TRBD2. CDR3: CASGWHLLAGAHYNEQFF. The CDR3 DNA follows: TGTGCTAGTGGTTGGCACCTCCTAGCGGGAGCGCACTACAATGAGCAGTTCTTC.